The entry that follows covers one T cell receptor beta chain sequence. This clone's antigen is unknown. No quality values exist for individual bases; no much larger clone is one base distant. Receptor libraries were prepared by 5' RACE. The sequencer listed for this sample is Illumina HiSeq 2500. The second PCR ran for roughly 7 to 12 cycles and used a J-beta primer mix along with a sample-barcoded 5' primer. A template-switch 5' adaptor carrying 12 random nucleotides introduced a unique molecular identifier onto each TCR beta cDNA molecule. At least 2.5 million CDR3-containing paired-end reads were obtained from each sample. The Mint cDNA synthesis kit, primed by a TRBC-specific oligonucleotide, was used to synthesize first-strand cDNA from all RNA. Following uracil-DNA glycosylase treatment, all cDNA underwent a first 18-cycle PCR with the universal primers M1SS and BC2_uni_R. The published analysis was carried out like this. For normalization, 1 million high-quality reads were randomly selected from each sample, with every read carrying a distinct molecular identifier. Instead of being binned into consensus sequences, reads with shared molecular identifiers were discarded. MiTCR, run with a Q25 quality threshold and the strictest error-elimination algorithm, handled CDR3 identification, clonotype clustering and error correction. A nonparametric unseen species model using Euler transformation provided a lower-bound estimate of total TCR beta diversity. TCRdb redid the processing of the public reads, applying fastp at Q25 and MiXCR, and retained in-frame beta chains. Merged by CDR3 protein, the rows form single entries marked with the most common genes and DNA. TCRdb's processing, not the study's, gives the V and J calls here. The sample data list about 1.7 million distinct CDR3 sequences, and approximately 30% of these were observed just once. The top ten clones comprise 7% to 9% of the sample.

Trimming takes 2 bases off V and 3 bases off J; junction bases not matched to a gene: 6. CDR1 and CDR2 were assigned from the germline V gene as KGHSH and LQKENI. Measured from the cysteine to the phenylalanine, the CDR3 is 16 residues long. Only the CDR3 portion is preserved as DNA: 48 bases, with reading frame beginning at the first base. Donors were a few dozen systemically healthy Caucasian individuals from Russia aged roughly 6 to 100 years. Each donor gave about 11 milliliters of peripheral blood, drawn into EDTA-treated Vacutainer tubes. Ficoll-Paque density-gradient centrifugation was used to isolate PBMCs, with at least 6.5 million obtained per sample. Trizol reagent was used to extract total RNA from the PBMCs, yielding at least 6 micrograms per sample. Naive CD45RAhigh/CD27high T cell percentages were measured by flow cytometry on a PBMC aliquot from every donor. This entry comes from a study of blood T cells in healthy people across ages (dated by TCRdb to between 2014 and 2017). General notes on the study: In model experiments, template switching captured about one uniquely barcoded TCR beta cDNA molecule for every two T cells. Donors of different ages were randomly distributed across sequencing lanes to avoid experimental bias. Using deep sequencing normalized with unique cDNA molecular identifiers, the study measured how TCR beta repertoire diversity changes with age. Donors were grouped into four age groups: young (average 16 years), middle-aged (roughly 40), aged (62) and long-lived (approximately 78). Two additional independent replicas of 1 million unique cDNA reads from the same blood draw were analyzed for two donors (one aged 18 to 30 and one aged 80 or older). Overall study outcomes, separate from this receptor: The long-lived group showed more naive CD4+ T cells, fewer expanded clones and increased TCR diversity than the aged group, suggesting age selection. Observed TCR beta diversity per million T cells fell roughly linearly with age, and a significant reduction was already apparent by age around 39. Conclusive comparison of naive and antigen-experienced compartments was prevented by the profiling of bulk unsorted PBMCs. A strong correlation was found between observed TCR beta diversity and the percentage of naive T cells measured by flow cytometry. Because donor CMV infection status was unknown, age-related changes in expanded clonotypes were potentially confounded. Estimates of total diversity based on one million sequenced T cells were regarded as lower bounds and as underestimates.

This receptor was obtained from a woman aged 25 to 39 in good health. The sequenced material came from blood. This receptor chain uses TRBV18 and TRBJ2-2; 7 bases in the junction line up with TRBD1. The sequenced DNA: TGTGCCAGCTCACCAAGACAGGGAGTCGACACCGGGGAGCTGTTTTTT. Its protein reads: CASSPRQGVDTGELFF.